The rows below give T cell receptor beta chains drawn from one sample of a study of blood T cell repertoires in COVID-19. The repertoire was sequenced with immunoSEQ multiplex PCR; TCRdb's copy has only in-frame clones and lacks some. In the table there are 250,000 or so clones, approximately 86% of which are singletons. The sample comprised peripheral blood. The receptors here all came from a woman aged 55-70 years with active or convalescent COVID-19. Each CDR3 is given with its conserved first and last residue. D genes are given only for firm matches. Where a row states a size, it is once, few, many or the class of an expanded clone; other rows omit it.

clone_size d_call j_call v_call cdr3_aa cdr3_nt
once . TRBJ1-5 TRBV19 CASGEGVNQPQHF TGTGCCAGCGGGGAGGGGGTCAATCAGCCCCAGCATTTT
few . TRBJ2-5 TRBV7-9 CASSLPRSMFETQYF TGTGCCAGCAGCCTACCCCGATCCATGTTCGAGACCCAGTACTTC
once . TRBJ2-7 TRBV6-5 CASSYGASYEQYF TGTGCCAGCAGTTACGGGGCTTCCTACGAGCAGTACTTC
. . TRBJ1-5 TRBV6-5 CASSRTAYQPQHF TGTGCCAGCAGCCGGACAGCCTATCAGCCCCAGCATTTT
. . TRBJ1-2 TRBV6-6 CASSYSVSGEGGYTF TGTGCCAGCAGTTACTCGGTCTCAGGGGAAGGTGGCTACACCTTC
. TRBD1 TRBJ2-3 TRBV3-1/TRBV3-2 CASSQEGFGWDRATDTQYF TGTGCCAGCAGCCAAGAAGGTTTTGGCTGGGACAGGGCTACAGATACGCAGTATTTT
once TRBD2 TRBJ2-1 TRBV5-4 CASSREAPYNEQFF TGTGCCAGCAGCCGGGAGGCCCCCTACAATGAGCAGTTCTTC
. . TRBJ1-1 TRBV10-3 CAISEIWGHEAFF TGTGCCATCAGTGAGATCTGGGGGCATGAAGCTTTCTTT
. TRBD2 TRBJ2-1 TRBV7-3 CASSPTSVGEQFF TGTGCCAGCAGCCCGACTAGCGTCGGTGAGCAGTTCTTC
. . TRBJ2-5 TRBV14 CASSPPNTRAETQYF TGTGCCAGCAGCCCGCCGAATACTAGAGCGGAGACCCAGTACTTC
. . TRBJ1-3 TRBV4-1 CASSQDPPGTSGNTIYF TGCGCCAGCAGCCAAGATCCGCCGGGTACCTCTGGAAACACCATATATTTT
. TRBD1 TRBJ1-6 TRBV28 CASSTRGYSYNSPLHF TGTGCCAGCAGTACCAGGGGGTATTCCTATAATTCACCCCTCCACTTT
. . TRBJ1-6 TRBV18 CASSPRIRQGNSPLHF TGTGCCAGCTCACCACGGATCCGGCAGGGAAATTCACCCCTCCACTTT
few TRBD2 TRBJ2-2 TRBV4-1 CASSQDASGGLYTGELFF TGCGCCAGCAGCCAAGATGCTAGCGGGGGGTTATACACCGGGGAGCTGTTTTTT
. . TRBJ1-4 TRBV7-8 CASSLRGQRTNEKLFF TGTGCCAGCAGCTTGAGAGGCCAAAGAACTAATGAAAAACTGTTTTTT
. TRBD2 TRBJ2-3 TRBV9 CASSGWGLAGATDTQYF TGTGCCAGCAGCGGGTGGGGGCTAGCGGGGGCCACAGATACGCAGTATTTT
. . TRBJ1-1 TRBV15 CATSGGRVTEAFF TGTGCCACCAGCGGGGGGAGGGTGACTGAAGCTTTCTTT
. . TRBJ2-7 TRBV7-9 CASRPVNSYEQYF TGTGCCAGCAGGCCTGTCAACAGCTACGAGCAGTACTTC
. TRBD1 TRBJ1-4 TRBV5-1 CASSTRTGGGGNEKLFF TGCGCCAGCAGCACACGAACAGGGGGCGGCGGTAATGAAAAACTGTTTTTT
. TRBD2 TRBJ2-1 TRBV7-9 CASSLVAGGREEQFF TGTGCCAGCAGCTTAGTAGCGGGAGGGCGAGAAGAGCAGTTCTTC
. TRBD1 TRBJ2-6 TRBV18 CASSRWTGFNSGANVLTF TGTGCCAGCTCACGGTGGACAGGATTCAACTCTGGGGCCAACGTCCTGACTTTC
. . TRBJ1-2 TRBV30 CAWSRQGYGYTF TGTGCCTGGAGTAGGCAGGGCTATGGCTACACCTTC
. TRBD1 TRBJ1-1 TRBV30 CAQDRGYNTEAFF TGTGCTCAAGACAGGGGATACAACACTGAAGCTTTCTTT
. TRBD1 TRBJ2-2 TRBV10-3 CAIRKTGGEGELFF TGTGCCATCAGAAAAACAGGGGGCGAAGGGGAGCTGTTTTTT
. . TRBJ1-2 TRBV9 CASSVGPGVDYGYTF TGTGCCAGCAGCGTAGGGCCAGGGGTCGACTATGGCTACACCTTC
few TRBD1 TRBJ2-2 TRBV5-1 CASSRGQGTGELFF TGCGCCAGCAGCCGTGGACAGGGCACCGGGGAGCTGTTTTTT
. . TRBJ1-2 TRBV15 CATSRPYVSPPYGYTF TGTGCCACCAGCAGGCCCTACGTCTCTCCCCCATATGGCTACACCTTC
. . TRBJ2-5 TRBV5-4 CASSLAGIQETQYF TGTGCCAGCAGCTTGGCAGGGATACAAGAGACCCAGTACTTC
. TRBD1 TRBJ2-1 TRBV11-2 CASSPVGAGGSEQFF TGTGCCAGCAGCCCAGTCGGGGCAGGGGGCAGTGAGCAGTTCTTC
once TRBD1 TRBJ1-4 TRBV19 CASSLSPTGGYEKLFF TGTGCCAGTAGTCTCTCCCCGACAGGGGGCTATGAAAAACTGTTTTTT
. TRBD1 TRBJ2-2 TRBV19 CASFTGTGSGELFF TGTGCCAGTTTTACCGGGACAGGGTCCGGGGAGCTGTTTTTT
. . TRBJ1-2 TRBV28 CASSPRHGGVNYGYTF TGTGCCAGCAGCCCCCGTCACGGAGGAGTTAACTATGGCTACACCTTC
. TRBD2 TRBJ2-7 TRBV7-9 CASSLRGASGTSSSYEQYF TGTGCCAGCAGCTTAAGAGGGGCTAGCGGGACTTCCAGCTCCTACGAGCAGTACTTC
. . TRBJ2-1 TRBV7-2 CASSPGLRANEQFF TGTGCCAGCAGCCCCGGACTACGAGCCAATGAGCAGTTCTTC
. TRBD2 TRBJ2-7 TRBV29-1 CSVGLDVYEQYF TGCAGCGTAGGACTAGACGTCTACGAGCAGTACTTC
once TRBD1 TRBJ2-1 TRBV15 CATSFRDRDYNEQFF TGTGCCACCAGCTTCCGGGACAGGGACTACAATGAGCAGTTCTTC
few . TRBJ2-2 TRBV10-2 CASTHDRDKSTGELFF TGCGCCAGCACCCATGATCGGGATAAAAGCACCGGGGAGCTGTTTTTT